Below, 32 T cell receptor beta chains from the same sample are listed, as sequenced in a study of blood T cell repertoires in COVID-19. The repertoire was sequenced with immunoSEQ multiplex PCR; TCRdb's copy has only in-frame clones and lacks some. The data contain approximately 200,000 clones, roughly 81% of them singletons. Sample: peripheral blood. Receptor source: a man aged 35-49 years with acute or convalescent COVID-19.

The chain couples TRBV9 to TRBJ2-3; 7 nucleotides line up with TRBD2. Germline V gene lookup returns CDR1 SGDLS and CDR2 YYNGEE. V shed 1 base and J 0 bases; nucleotides not matched to a gene: 5. This CDR3 is 16 amino acids long. The CDR3 reads CASSVPTSQSTDTQYF. The CDR3 DNA is TGTGCCAGCAGCGTACCGACTAGCCAAAGCACAGATACGCAGTATTTT.

Concerning this clone itself: The sample carries other DNA sequences with the same CDR3. The V gene is TRBV30, the J gene TRBJ1-6; 10 positions agree with TRBD1. The V gene end was trimmed by 0 bases and the J gene end by 8 bases; junction bases not matched to a gene: 1. This CDR3 has 14 residues. Germline-derived CDR1 and CDR2 are GTSNPN and SVGIG (reference sequence). The CDR3 nucleotides read TGTGCCTGGAGTGTGGGGACAGGGGATTCACCCCTCCACTTT. It codes for CAWSVGTGDSPLHF.

This chain joins TRBV9 and TRBJ2-2; 9 nucleotides line up with TRBD1. CDR1 and CDR2 (germline): SGDLS, YYNGEE. The CDR3 totals 15 residues. Trimming removed 3 bases from V and 2 bases from J; junction bases left unmatched: 2. The CDR3 loop is CASSGGQGNTGELFF. In nucleotides, the CDR3 is TGTGCCAGCAGCGGGGGACAGGGAAACACCGGGGAGCTGTTTTTT.

The chain couples TRBV3-1 (or the pseudogene TRBV3-2) to TRBJ1-6; the D is unclear. The CDR3 has 14 amino acids. Germline V gene data show CDR1 as LGHDT and CDR2 as YNNKEL (reference sequence). The V end lost 1 base, the J end lost 10 bases, and 11 bases lay between the germline ends. CDR3 in DNA: TGTGCCAGCAGCCAAGTAGCGGGCGCGTCACCCCTCCACTTT. This gives the protein CASSQVAGASPLHF.

About this clone: Distinct nucleotide sequences in the sample also encode this CDR3. The chain has TRBV28 and TRBJ1-2, with TRBD1 identical over 7 bases. The CDR3 covers 12 residues. Per the germline V gene, CDR1 is MDHEN and CDR2 is SYDVKM. V was clipped by 5 bases and J by 4 bases; unmatched bases: 1. The CDR3 spells CASSGTVYGYTF. DNA for the CDR3: TGTGCCAGCAGTGGGACAGTCTATGGCTACACCTTC.

The J gene is TRBJ2-7, the V gene TRBV10-3, with TRBD2 identical over 12 bases. The CDR3 loop spans 14 amino acids. CDR1 is ENHRY and CDR2 is SYGVKD in the germline V gene. The trim removed 6 bases at V and 7 bases at J, leaving 7 bases unmatched. The CDR3 DNA sequence: TGTGCCATCAGCCAGACTAGCGGGGGAAGGGAGCAGTACTTC. Translating gives CAISQTSGGREQYF.

V is TRBV2 and J is TRBJ1-2, with TRBD1 matching over 12 bases. From germline, CDR1 is SNHLY and CDR2 FYNNEI. V shed 8 bases, J shed 7 bases, and the junction held 5 bases outside the gene matches. This CDR3 has 13 residues. This CDR3 reads CASLGQGAFGYTF. The CDR3 nucleotides are TGTGCCAGCCTGGGACAGGGGGCGTTTGGCTACACCTTC.

This clone showed up just once. The chain has TRBV2 and TRBJ2-7; D is perhaps TRBD2 (5 bases). Trimming removed 6 bases at V and 6 bases at J, with 9 bases between. CDR1 is SNHLY, CDR2 FYNNEI, per germline. This CDR3 has 11 residues. CDR3: CASSEAGEQYF. The CDR3 nucleotides are TGTGCCAGCAGCGAGGCGGGCGAGCAGTACTTC.

The rearrangement joins TRBV29-1 to TRBJ2-7, with a tentative D call TRBD1 (5 bases). Germline CDR1 reads SQVTM; CDR2 reads ANQGSEA. The CDR3 runs to 14 residues. The V end lost 7 bases, the J end lost 6 bases, and 22 bases lay between the germline ends. This chain's CDR3 is CSANTGIGLGEQYF. The CDR3 bases are TGCAGCGCCAACACAGGTATTGGGCTCGGCGAGCAGTACTTC.

V and J are TRBV29-1 and TRBJ1-4; possible D gene TRBD1, 5 bases. CDR1 and CDR2 (germline): SQVTM, ANQGSEA. The CDR3 covers 14 residues. Between the trimmed V and J ends, which lost 4 bases and 6 bases, there was a span of 15 bases. The CDR3 loop reads CSVGVSGWDEKLFF. The CDR3, as DNA: TGCAGCGTTGGAGTTTCAGGGTGGGATGAAAAACTGTTTTTT.

The CDR3 DNA reads TGTGCCACGGGGGACTCGTACGAGCAGTACTTC. This translates into CATGDSYEQYF. The chain carries TRBV24-1 and TRBJ2-7; TRBD2 is a possible D gene (6 bases). Between the trimmed V and J ends, which lost 10 bases and 4 bases, there was a span of 10 bases. Germline lookup yields CDR1 KGHDR and CDR2 SFDVKD. This CDR3 contains 11 residues.

The rearrangement uses TRBV6-1 and TRBJ2-4; 10 positions match TRBD1. CDR3 size: 19 residues. CDR1 and CDR2 from the germline V gene are MNHNS and SASEGT. Trimming removed 1 base from V and 0 bases from J; junction bases left unmatched: 9. The CDR3 coding sequence is TGTGCCAGCAGTGAAGATGGGACAGGGGAAAAACTAGCCAAAAACATTCAGTACTTC. Residues: CASSEDGTGEKLAKNIQYF.

This clone has a single count. The chain recombines TRBV5-1 with TRBJ2-5; the D gene is possibly TRBD1 (6 bases). Germline CDR1 reads SGHRS; CDR2 reads YFSETQ. The CDR3 is 14 amino acids. V lost 7 bases and J lost 5, with 18 bases in between. The CDR3 reads CASGPRQVMETQYF. The CDR3 DNA sequence: TGCGCCAGCGGACCCCGACAGGTTATGGAGACCCAGTACTTC.

This clone turned up a few times. The chain carries TRBV6-2 or TRBV6-3 and TRBJ2-1; TRBD2 might be the D (5 bases). Germline loops: CDR1 MNHEY, CDR2 SVGEGT. The V end was cut by 2 bases, the J end by 2 bases, with 7 bases between. The CDR3 has 14 amino acids. This chain's CDR3 is CASSYPSTYNEQFF. The CDR3 DNA reads as TGTGCCAGCAGTTACCCTAGCACCTACAATGAGCAGTTCTTC.

This chain uses TRBV14 with TRBJ1-3; the match to TRBD1 covers 8 bases. There are 15 residues in the CDR3. The germline V gene encodes CDR1 SGHDN and CDR2 FVKESK. With 6 bases clipped from V and 4 bases from J, the junction kept 8 bases outside the gene matches. Here the CDR3 reads CASSTGQGAGNTIYF. CDR3 bases: TGTGCCAGCAGTACCGGACAGGGTGCCGGAAACACCATATATTTT.

This clone was seen just once. V usage is TRBV30 and J usage is TRBJ1-3; possible D gene TRBD1, 5 bases. The CDR3 covers 15 residues. Germline V CDR1 and CDR2: GTSNPN, SVGIG (reference sequence). Trimming took off 1 base at V and 4 bases at J, with 14 bases between the two ends. The CDR3 region is CAWSGGRGRGNTIYF. CDR3 DNA: TGTGCCTGGAGTGGCGGGAGGGGTCGAGGAAACACCATATATTTT.

The rearrangement uses TRBV2 and TRBJ1-4; D is ambiguous. The germline CDR1 and CDR2 sequences are SNHLY and FYNNEI. The germline V and J ends were trimmed by 8 bases and 7 bases, with 14 bases remaining between them. The CDR3 is made up of 13 amino acids. This CDR3 is CASLREGIEKLFF. In DNA, the CDR3 is TGTGCCAGCTTACGGGAAGGTATTGAAAAACTGTTTTTT.

This CDR3 is CASSKTGGITEAFF. CDR3 DNA sequence: TGTGCCAGCAGCAAGACAGGGGGCATAACTGAAGCTTTCTTT. The chain couples TRBV2 to TRBJ1-1, with 10 bases identical to TRBD1. Germline loops: CDR1 SNHLY, CDR2 FYNNEI. The CDR3 sequence is 14 residues long. J was trimmed by 5 bases and V by 6 bases; bases with no gene match: 6. Full variable domain (missing parts from reference TRBV2 and TRBJ1-1): EPEVTQTPSHQVTQMGQEVILRCVPISNHLYFYWYRQILGQKVEFLVSFYNNEISEKSEIFDDQFSVERPDGSNFTLKIRSTKLEDSAMYFCASSKTGGITEAFFGQGTRLTVV.

The chain couples TRBV7-6 to TRBJ2-6; tentative D call: TRBD2 (6 bases). The CDR3 is 20 amino acids. V lost 5 bases and J lost 0, with 23 bases in between. Per the germline V gene, CDR1 is SGHVS and CDR2 is FNYEAQ. This CDR3 is CASSPRPPGLFRSGANVLTF. DNA for the CDR3: TGTGCCAGCAGCCCCAGACCCCCGGGACTTTTTCGCTCTGGGGCCAACGTCCTGACTTTC.

The chain uses TRBV7-3 and TRBJ2-3, with D maybe TRBD1 (5 bases). Germline V lookup: CDR1 SGHTA, CDR2 FQGTGA. V lost 5 bases, J lost 3 bases, and 15 bases lay in between. This CDR3 is 15 amino acids long. The CDR3 DNA follows: TGTGCCAGCAGCCCAGAGGCAGGGTGGACAGATACGCAGTATTTT. The encoded protein is CASSPEAGWTDTQYF.

The chain uses TRBV15 and TRBJ2-3, with a tentative D call TRBD2 (6 bases). Per the germline V gene, CDR1 is LNHNV and CDR2 is YYDKDF (reference sequence). V was cut by 5 bases and J by 8 bases, with 11 bases left in between. This CDR3 spans 12 amino acids. The CDR3 is CATSGRLGTQYF. The CDR3 DNA reads as TGTGCCACCAGCGGGAGGCTTGGTACGCAGTATTTT.

The chain employs TRBV6-2 or TRBV6-3 and TRBJ1-5, with D unclear. V gave up 2 bases and J gave up 3 bases, with 11 bases separating them. This CDR3 has 15 amino acids. Germline lookup yields CDR1 MNHEY and CDR2 SVGEGT. CDR3 amino acids: CASSYATSYNQPQHF. CDR3 bases: TGTGCCAGCAGTTACGCAACAAGTTACAATCAGCCCCAGCATTTT.

CDR3 region: CASSPLGGGAGELFF. The CDR3 DNA follows: TGTGCCAGCTCACCCCTAGGAGGGGGGGCCGGGGAGCTGTTTTTT. The chain recombines TRBV18 with TRBJ2-2, with D perhaps matching TRBD2 (7 bases). CDR3 length: 15 residues. Trimming took off 3 bases at V and 6 bases at J, with 14 bases between the two ends. Germline-derived CDR1 and CDR2 are KGHSH and LQKENI.

This clone was seen only once. The chain links TRBV2 to TRBJ1-1, with D possibly matching TRBD1 (6 bases). V shed 4 bases and J shed 0 bases, with 9 bases lying between them. CDR3 size: 14 residues. Germline CDR1 is SNHLY and CDR2 is FYNNEI. In DNA, the CDR3 is TGTGCCAGCAGTGTCCAGGGGTTGAACACTGAAGCTTTCTTT. Encoded protein: CASSVQGLNTEAFF.

The rearrangement joins TRBV28 to TRBJ1-6; TRBD1 agrees at 8 bases. The germline V gene encodes CDR1 MDHEN and CDR2 SYDVKM. The CDR3 runs to 16 residues. V gave up 8 bases and J gave up 5 bases; unmatched junction bases: 11. The CDR3 sequence is CASQTPGTGNNSPLHF. The CDR3 nucleotides read TGTGCCAGCCAAACCCCCGGGACAGGAAATAATTCACCCCTCCACTTT. The whole variable domain, filled in from reference TRBV28 and TRBJ1-6, reads DVKVTQSSRYLVKRTGEKVFLECVQDMDHENMFWYRQDPGLGLRLIYFSYDVKMKEKGDIPEGYSVSREKKERFSLILESASTNQTSMYLCASQTPGTGNNSPLHFGNGTRLTVT.

The CDR3 nucleotides read TGCAGCACCCGACAGGGGGCGGTTGTGGAGACCCAGTACTTC. Translating gives CSTRQGAVVETQYF. The chain employs TRBV29-1 and TRBJ2-5, with 10 positions matching TRBD1. Germline V gives CDR1 SQVTM, CDR2 ANQGSEA. J lost 5 bases, V lost 8 bases, and 11 bases had no gene match. The CDR3 sequence is 14 residues long.

The genes are TRBV28 and TRBJ1-4; 7 positions match TRBD1. V shed 4 bases, J shed 3 bases, and the junction held 2 bases outside the gene matches. CDR1 and CDR2 from the germline V gene are MDHEN and SYDVKM. The CDR3 totals 14 residues. Here the CDR3 DNA reads TGTGCCAGCAGTTCTACAGGGGCTAATGAAAAACTGTTTTTT. Residues: CASSSTGANEKLFF.

This chain connects TRBV5-8 to TRBJ2-2; a possible D gene is TRBD1 (5 bases). V lost 6 bases to trimming and J lost 3 bases, with 12 bases between them. CDR1 is SGHTS and CDR2 is YDEGEE in the germline V gene. CDR3 length: 14 amino acids. The chain's CDR3 is CASKGFQDTGELFF. CDR3 sequence (DNA): TGTGCCAGCAAGGGGTTTCAGGACACCGGGGAGCTGTTTTTT.

This chain joins TRBV12-3 or TRBV12-4 and TRBJ1-1; 7 bases map to TRBD1. The V segment lost 11 bases and the J segment 6 bases; nucleotides outside the gene matches: 6. CDR3 length: 11 amino acids. CDR3 DNA sequence: TGTGCCGTCGACAGGGCCCCTGAAGCTTTCTTT. Protein: CAVDRAPEAFF.

For this clone: Different DNA sequences within this sample yield the same CDR3. The CDR3 coding sequence is TGTGCCAGCAGTTTAGACAGGGGACGTGAAAAACTGTTTTTT. The encoded protein is CASSLDRGREKLFF. J is TRBJ1-4 and V is TRBV28; 8 bases align to TRBD1. CDR3 length equals 14 residues. The junction had 3 bases not matched to a gene; V was cut back by 2 bases and J by 7 bases. CDR1 MDHEN and CDR2 SYDVKM come from the germline V gene.

This clone was seen a single time. The genes are TRBV30 and TRBJ1-2; D is possibly TRBD1 (5 bases). Germline CDR1 and CDR2: GTSNPN and SVGIG (reference sequence). CDR3 length equals 14 residues. Trimming shortened V by 2 bases and J by 4 bases, and 14 bases separated the two germline ends. This chain's CDR3 is CAWSRGLSPYGYTF. The CDR3 DNA follows: TGTGCCTGGAGTAGGGGCCTCTCCCCCTATGGCTACACCTTC.

This sequence joins TRBV6-1 and TRBJ1-1; 7 bases match TRBD1. Germline assignment: CDR1 MNHNS and CDR2 SASEGT. V gave up 3 bases and J gave up 4 bases; unmatched junction bases: 11. This CDR3 contains 16 residues. The CDR3 loop is CASSDAITGESTEAFF. In DNA, the CDR3 is TGTGCCAGCAGTGACGCGATCACAGGGGAGAGCACTGAAGCTTTCTTT.